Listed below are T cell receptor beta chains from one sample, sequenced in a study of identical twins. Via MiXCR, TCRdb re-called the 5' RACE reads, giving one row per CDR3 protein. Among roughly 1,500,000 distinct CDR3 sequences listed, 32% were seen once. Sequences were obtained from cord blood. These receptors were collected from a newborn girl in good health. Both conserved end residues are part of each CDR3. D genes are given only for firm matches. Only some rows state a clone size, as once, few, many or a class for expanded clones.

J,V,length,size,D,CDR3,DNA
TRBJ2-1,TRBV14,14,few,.,CASSQVRTYNEQFF,TGTGCCAGCAGCCAAGTCCGGACCTACAATGAGCAGTTCTTC
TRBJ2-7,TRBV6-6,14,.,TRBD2,CASSNRTSAYEQYF,TGTGCCAGCAGTAATCGGACTAGCGCCTACGAGCAGTACTTC
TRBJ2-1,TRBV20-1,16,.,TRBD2,CSAERTSGDTYNEQFF,TGCAGTGCAGAGAGGACTAGCGGGGATACCTACAATGAGCAGTTCTTC
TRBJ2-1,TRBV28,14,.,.,CASSSTGRINEQFF,TGTGCCAGCAGTTCAACGGGACGGATCAATGAGCAGTTCTTC
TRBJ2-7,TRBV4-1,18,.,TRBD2,CASSQSKGGLAIYNEQYF,TGCGCCAGCAGCCAGTCAAAGGGGGGACTAGCTATCTACAATGAGCAGTACTTC
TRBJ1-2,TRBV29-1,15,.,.,CSVDGLVGKGYGYTF,TGCAGCGTTGACGGGTTGGTAGGGAAGGGCTATGGCTACACCTTC
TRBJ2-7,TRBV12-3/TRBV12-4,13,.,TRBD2,CASTLKREDEQYF,TGTGCCAGCACCCTAAAGCGGGAAGATGAGCAGTACTTC
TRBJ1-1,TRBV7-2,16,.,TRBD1,CASSPTGTLANTEAFF,TGTGCCAGCAGCCCGACAGGGACCCTGGCGAACACTGAAGCTTTCTTT
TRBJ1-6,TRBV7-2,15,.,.,CASSLVAANNSPLHF,TGTGCCAGCAGCTTAGTTGCAGCTAATAATTCACCCCTCCACTTT
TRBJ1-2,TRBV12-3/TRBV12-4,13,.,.,CASSLLQAGGYTF,TGTGCCAGCAGTTTGTTACAAGCGGGAGGCTACACCTTC